This T cell receptor beta chain was sequenced for a study of blood T cells in healthy people across ages. Points from the study as a whole: Comparison with aged donors showed that long-lived donors had more naive CD4+ cells and higher diversity.

For the second PCR, which ran for roughly 6 to 12 cycles, a sample-barcoded 5' primer and a J-beta primer mix were used. Each TCR beta cDNA got a 12-nucleotide random molecular identifier. Each sample yielded at least 2.5 million CDR3-containing paired-end reads. TCRdb analysed the 5' RACE reads with MiXCR anew, one entry per CDR3 protein. The sample consists of about 1,600,000 distinct CDR3 sequences, 35% to 45% of them appearing once. Around 10 milliliters of peripheral blood were drawn from each donor. A word on this clonotype: Antigen: not known. A read error may produce the germline difference seen at one junction end.

Per germline, CDR1 DFQATT and CDR2 SNEGSKA (reference sequence). This CDR3 comprises 13 residues. V usage is TRBV20-1 and J usage is TRBJ2-7; tentative D call: TRBD2 (6 bases). The TCR sequence derives from a young woman in good health. The sequencing sample was made of blood. The CDR3 loop reads CSARAGSSAEQYF. The CDR3 coding sequence is TGCAGTGCTAGGGCCGGGAGTAGCGCCGAGCAGTATTTC.